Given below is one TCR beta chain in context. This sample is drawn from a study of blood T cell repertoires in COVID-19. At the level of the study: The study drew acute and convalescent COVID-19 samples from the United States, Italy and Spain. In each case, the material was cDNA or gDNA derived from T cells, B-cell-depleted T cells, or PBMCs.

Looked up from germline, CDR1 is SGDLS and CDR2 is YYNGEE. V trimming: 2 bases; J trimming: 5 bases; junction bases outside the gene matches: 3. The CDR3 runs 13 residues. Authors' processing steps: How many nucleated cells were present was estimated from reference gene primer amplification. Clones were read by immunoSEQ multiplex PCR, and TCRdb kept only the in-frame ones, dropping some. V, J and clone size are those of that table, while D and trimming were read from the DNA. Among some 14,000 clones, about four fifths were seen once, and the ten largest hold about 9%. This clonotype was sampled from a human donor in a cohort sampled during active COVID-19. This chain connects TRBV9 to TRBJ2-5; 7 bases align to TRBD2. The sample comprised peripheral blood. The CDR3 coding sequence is TGTGCCAGCAGCGTGGGAGGGTATGAGACCCAGTACTTC. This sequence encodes CASSVGGYETQYF.